This TCR beta chain came from a study of T cells after yellow fever vaccination. Turning to the study itself: With SMART-Seq v4 Ultra Low Input, the fractions containing low cell numbers were prepared. Study observations and caveats: CD4 and CD8 compartments shared a small share of clonotypes, likely from convergent recombination. Reappearance after the booster was observed for most primary-vaccination clones (around 95% CD4, approximately 90% CD8).

Looked up from germline, CDR1 is MNHNS and CDR2 is SASEGT. The CDR3 runs 13 residues. The germline V and J ends were trimmed by 6 bases and 2 bases, with 10 bases remaining between them. This clonotype was detected ten times or more. Its target is not known. Researchers made TCR cDNA using 5'RACE template switching, and this step added a universal primer site and UMIs. TCRdb re-called the 5' RACE reads with MiXCR, one entry per CDR3 protein. The sample holds 550,000 to 750,000 distinct CDR3 sequences, roughly 13% seen once. The sample consisted of PBMCs, taken on the day of the yellow fever booster vaccination. The TCR originated in a man aged 25 to 40 who received the YFV17D yellow fever vaccine. The chain carries TRBV6-1 and TRBJ1-1; perhaps TRBD1 as D (5 bases). This chain's CDR3 is CASRLTVNTEAFF. For the CDR3, the DNA is TGTGCCAGCAGGTTGACAGTAAACACTGAAGCTTTCTTT.